The 17 T cell receptor beta chains reported below all come from one sample, sequenced in a study of response to subunit inactivated influenza vaccine. TCRdb redid the calling of the RT-PCR reads with MiXCR, one entry per CDR3 protein. The table has 500,000 to 600,000 distinct CDR3 sequences, less than 15% seen once. Material: PBMCs from blood, obtained approximately 12 days after vaccination. These receptors were taken from a man in his forties or fifties who received an inactivated influenza vaccine.

The chain has TRBV7-2 and TRBJ2-1; no clear D. V lost 0 bases and J 0 bases, leaving 9 bases between the germline ends. Germline assignment: CDR1 SGHTA and CDR2 FQGNSA. The CDR3 totals 16 residues. The CDR3 bases are TGTGCCAGCAGCTTAGCGACGTTGAACTCCTACAATGAGCAGTTCTTC. It yields the protein CASSLATLNSYNEQFF.

The chain joins TRBV6-5 to TRBJ2-7, with 8 bases fitting TRBD1. The CDR3 covers 14 residues. J was trimmed by 7 bases and V by 2 bases; bases with no gene match: 7. Germline values: CDR1 MNHEY, CDR2 SVGAGI. The CDR3 DNA sequence: TGTGCCAGCAGTTACGGTCCAGGGGGCAAGGAGCAGTACTTC. Protein product: CASSYGPGGKEQYF.

For the CDR3, the DNA is TGTGCCAGCAGCCCCAGCCGACCAACCGGGGAGCTGTTTTTT. Translating gives CASSPSRPTGELFF. The J gene is TRBJ2-2, the V gene TRBV7-6, with unresolved D. The ends were cut back, 5 bases at V and 5 bases at J, with 12 bases in the middle. The CDR3 totals 14 residues. Germline CDR1 is SGHVS and CDR2 is FNYEAQ.

V is TRBV20-1 and J is TRBJ1-1, with TRBD1 matching over 7 bases. The CDR3 contains 14 residues. Germline V CDR1 and CDR2: DFQATT, SNEGSKA (reference sequence). V dropped 2 bases and J dropped 6; count of bases not matched to a gene: 9. The CDR3: CSARIGRGAAEAFF. The DNA of the CDR3 is TGCAGTGCTAGAATCGGCAGGGGGGCTGCTGAAGCTTTCTTT.

This clonotype was found a few times. This rearrangement joins TRBV20-1 to TRBJ2-1; D tentatively fits TRBD1 or TRBD2 (5 bases each). The ends were cut back, 5 bases at V and 8 bases at J, with 13 bases in the middle. CDR1 and CDR2 from the germline V gene are DFQATT and SNEGSKA (reference sequence). CDR3 length: 12 residues. The CDR3 region is CSARDPWDEQFF. CDR3 DNA: TGCAGTGCTCGGGACCCATGGGATGAGCAGTTCTTC.

This clonotype has a single count. One end of the junction is discordant with germline, which a read error may explain. This sequence joins TRBV20-1 and TRBJ2-3, with a weak D call TRBD2 (5 bases). Per the germline V gene, CDR1 is DFQATT and CDR2 is SNEGSKA (reference sequence). This CDR3 is built from 13 residues. CDR3 sequence (DNA): TGCAGTGCTAGCCTCTCTAGCACAGATACGCAGTGTTTT. Translating it yields CSASLSSTDTQCF.

V and J are TRBV5-1 and TRBJ2-2; tentatively, D is TRBD1 (6 bases). The CDR3 sequence is 15 residues long. Per the germline V gene, CDR1 is SGHRS and CDR2 is YFSETQ. Trimming removed 3 bases at V and 5 bases at J, with 14 bases between. CDR3 sequence reads: CASSYSGERTGELFF. CDR3 nucleotides: TGCGCCAGCAGCTACTCAGGGGAAAGAACCGGGGAGCTGTTTTTT.

At least ten counts were recorded for this clonotype. The rearrangement links TRBV5-1 to TRBJ2-1, with TRBD2 matching over 14 bases. The CDR3 runs 19 residues. The junction had 11 bases not matched to a gene; V was cut back by 4 bases and J by 2 bases. The germline V gene encodes CDR1 SGHRS and CDR2 YFSETQ. The CDR3 here is CASSATTSGGGKTYNEQFF. The CDR3 DNA follows: TGCGCCAGCAGCGCCACGACTAGCGGGGGGGGAAAAACCTACAATGAGCAGTTCTTC. The full variable domain, rest sourced from reference TRBV5-1 and TRBJ2-1, is KAGVTQTPRYLIKTRGQQVTLSCSPISGHRSVSWYQQTPGQGLQFLFEYFSETQRNKGNFPGRFSGRQFSNSRSEMNVSTLELGDSALYLCASSATTSGGGKTYNEQFFGPGTRLTVL.

This chain joins TRBV29-1 and TRBJ1-5; possible D gene TRBD1, 5 bases. The CDR3 spans 13 residues. CDR1 is SQVTM, CDR2 ANQGSEA, per germline. Trimming removed 7 bases from V and 10 bases from J, with 20 bases in between. CDR3 amino acids: CSGCQGQGHPQHF. DNA of the CDR3: TGCAGCGGGTGTCAGGGTCAAGGTCACCCCCAGCATTTT. The complete variable domain, with remaining parts taken from reference TRBV29-1 and TRBJ1-5, reads SAVISQKPSRDICQRGTSLTIQCQVDSQVTMMFWYRQQPGQSLTLIATANQGSEATYESGFVIDKFPISRPNLTFSTLTVSNMSPEDSSIYLCSGCQGQGHPQHFGDGTRLSIL.

The chain employs TRBV7-8 and TRBJ1-4; D gene ambiguous. Per the germline V gene, CDR1 is SGHVS and CDR2 is FQNEAQ. Trimming shortened V by 3 bases and J by 5 bases, and 7 bases separated the two germline ends. The CDR3 runs 13 residues. The chain's CDR3 is CASSLDWNEKLFF. The CDR3 nucleotides read TGTGCCAGCAGCTTGGACTGGAATGAAAAACTGTTTTTT.

The chain uses TRBV18 and TRBJ1-1, with 7 bases identical to TRBD1. V lost 2 bases, J lost 6 bases, and 9 bases stayed unmatched. The CDR3 consists of 15 residues. The germline gives CDR1 KGHSH, CDR2 LQKENI. CDR3 region: CASSPSAGGLAEAFF. The CDR3 region has the DNA TGTGCCAGCTCACCATCCGCAGGGGGATTGGCTGAAGCTTTCTTT.

The V gene is TRBV12-3 or TRBV12-4, the J gene TRBJ1-3; 7 bases are shared with TRBD1. The V segment lost 5 bases and the J segment 0 bases; nucleotides outside the gene matches: 10. The CDR3 runs to 17 residues. The CDR3 sequence is CASSGTDRQGSGNTIYF. DNA for the CDR3: TGTGCCAGCAGTGGGACCGATCGACAGGGCTCTGGAAACACCATATATTTT.

This clonotype showed up many times. This chain joins TRBV5-1 and TRBJ2-6; a possible D gene is TRBD1 (5 bases). In germline, CDR1 is SGHRS, CDR2 YFSETQ. CDR3 size: 17 residues. V was pared by 2 bases and J by 0 bases, with 12 bases between. The CDR3: CASSFPLQDSGANVLTF. DNA of the CDR3: TGCGCCAGCAGCTTCCCTCTACAGGACTCTGGGGCCAACGTCCTGACTTTC. The full variable domain, completed using reference TRBV5-1 and TRBJ2-6, is KAGVTQTPRYLIKTRGQQVTLSCSPISGHRSVSWYQQTPGQGLQFLFEYFSETQRNKGNFPGRFSGRQFSNSRSEMNVSTLELGDSALYLCASSFPLQDSGANVLTFGAGSRLTVL.

This chain links TRBV6-1 with TRBJ1-2; 11 bases line up with TRBD1. The germline V gene encodes CDR1 MNHNS and CDR2 SASEGT. The V and J ends lost 6 bases and 5 bases, in that order; junction bases with no gene match: 8. CDR3 length: 15 amino acids. The CDR3 reads CASRMGQGGTYGYTF. The CDR3 nucleotides are TGTGCCAGCAGGATGGGACAGGGGGGAACGTATGGCTACACCTTC.

This clonotype was detected only a few times. V is TRBV5-1 and J is TRBJ2-1; the match to TRBD2 covers 9 bases. This CDR3 has 16 amino acids. In germline, CDR1 is SGHRS, CDR2 YFSETQ. V shed 4 bases, J shed 9 bases, and the junction held 14 bases outside the gene matches. The CDR3 sequence: CASSPPMAGGLSEQFF. The CDR3, as DNA: TGCGCCAGCAGCCCCCCCATGGCGGGGGGGCTAAGTGAGCAGTTCTTC.

This clonotype was counted a few times. The V gene is TRBV29-1, the J gene TRBJ2-7; 8 bases agree with TRBD1. Germline CDR1 and CDR2: SQVTM and ANQGSEA. This CDR3 is built from 13 residues. V lost 5 bases to trimming and J lost 3 bases; unmatched junction nucleotides: 6. CDR3 DNA sequence: TGCAGCGTTTCACAGGGGGAGAGCTACGAGCAGTACTTC. This gives the protein CSVSQGESYEQYF.

The rearrangement uses TRBV4-1 and TRBJ2-4; 7 nucleotides agree with TRBD2. The trim removed 3 bases at V and 8 bases at J, leaving 4 bases unmatched. This CDR3 contains 13 residues. CDR1 is MGHRA and CDR2 is YSYEKL in the germline V gene. CDR3 sequence reads: CASSQDGLDIQYF. DNA of the CDR3: TGCGCCAGCAGCCAGGACGGACTAGACATTCAGTACTTC.